Each of the 20 T cell receptor beta chains below was sequenced from the same sample in a study of cytomegalovirus exposure and HLA in healthy donors. 60 Vbeta and 13 Jbeta primers were used in PCR. Generated by immunoSEQ multiplex PCR, the TCRdb table keeps only in-frame clones and is missing some. This repertoire shows some 100,000 clones, 76% found once; its top ten account for 16%. The sequencing input was PBMCs. The source is a man over 45 in good health and CMV-seropositive.

This clone occurred once. The chain combines TRBV10-3 with TRBJ1-5; D unresolved. V lost 10 bases to trimming and J lost 4 bases, with 20 bases between them. Germline loops: CDR1 ENHRY, CDR2 SYGVKD. This CDR3 has 15 residues. This CDR3 is CATSGSEARNQPQHF. The DNA for the CDR3 is TGTGCCACTTCGGGCTCGGAGGCGAGGAATCAGCCCCAGCATTTT.

The chain links TRBV28 to TRBJ1-2; TRBD1 is a possible D gene (6 bases). V was pared by 6 bases and J by 4 bases, with 12 bases between. This CDR3 is 13 amino acids long. Per germline, CDR1 MDHEN and CDR2 SYDVKM. The CDR3 coding sequence is TGTGCCAGCAGGATTCAGGGGAGCTATGGCTACACCTTC. Protein: CASRIQGSYGYTF.

The rearrangement links TRBV4-1 to TRBJ1-2, with 7 nucleotides matching TRBD1. Germline assignment: CDR1 MGHRA and CDR2 YSYEKL. Trimming cost V 6 bases and J 8 bases; bases outside gene matches: 6. This CDR3 contains 12 residues. Here the CDR3 DNA reads TGCGCCAGCAGTCCGGACAGGATAGGCTACACCTTC. It translates to CASSPDRIGYTF.

The J gene is TRBJ1-2, the V gene TRBV11-3; 7 nucleotides match TRBD1. Germline V CDR1 and CDR2: SGHNT, YENEEA. With 5 bases clipped from V and 4 bases from J, the junction kept 10 bases outside the gene matches. The CDR3 totals 15 residues. This chain's CDR3 is CASSIRDSLSYGYTF. For the CDR3, the DNA is TGTGCCAGCAGCATCCGGGACAGCCTATCCTATGGCTACACCTTC.

Only a few counts were recorded for this clone. V gene TRBV11-2 combines with J gene TRBJ1-2, with D uncertain. Germline CDR1 and CDR2: SGHAT and FQNNGV. This CDR3 has 16 amino acids. V was clipped by 8 bases and J by 4 bases, with 23 bases between them. The CDR3 bases are TGTGCCAGCTCGCCCGGAGGGAGTGGTAGTCTCTATGGCTACACCTTC. It yields the protein CASSPGGSGSLYGYTF.

The genes are TRBV27 and TRBJ2-7, with TRBD1 as a possible D gene (5 bases). Germline CDR1 and CDR2: MNHEY and SMNVEV (reference sequence). CDR3 length: 13 residues. The V end lost 0 bases, the J end lost 4 bases, and 7 bases lay between the germline ends. The CDR3 loop is CASSLSGLYEQYF. DNA of the CDR3: TGTGCCAGCAGTTTATCGGGGCTATACGAGCAGTACTTC.

The chain employs TRBV5-1 and TRBJ2-3, with D possibly matching TRBD1 (6 bases). Per the germline V gene, CDR1 is SGHRS and CDR2 is YFSETQ. V was shortened by 4 bases and J by 2 bases, with 11 bases between the two germline ends. The CDR3 has 14 amino acids. The CDR3 DNA reads TGCGCCAGCAGCCCCCGGACAGCCACAGATACGCAGTATTTT. Its protein product is CASSPRTATDTQYF.

The chain joins TRBV19 to TRBJ1-2; 7 nucleotides align to TRBD1. The germline V gene has CDR1 LNHDA and CDR2 SQIVND (reference sequence). Germline trimming cut 7 bases from V and 4 bases from J; bases unmatched to any gene: 18. The CDR3 is 17 residues long. The CDR3 DNA reads as TGTGCCAGTACCCGCGGGGCAGGGGGATCCCTCGTCTATGGCTACACCTTC. The encoded protein is CASTRGAGGSLVYGYTF.

On this clone itself: The same CDR3 can be traced to other DNA sequences in this sample. This chain joins TRBV11-3 and TRBJ2-3; 10 nucleotides line up with TRBD2. The junction had 5 bases not matched to a gene; V was cut back by 5 bases and J by 0 bases. Germline CDR1 SGHNT, CDR2 YENEEA. The length of the CDR3 is 16 residues. This CDR3 is CASSPGLAASTDTQYF. CDR3 nucleotides: TGTGCCAGCAGCCCTGGACTAGCGGCTAGCACAGATACGCAGTATTTT.

This sequence joins TRBV9 and TRBJ2-5; 13 nucleotides agree with TRBD2. CDR1 SGDLS and CDR2 YYNGEE come from the germline V gene. The trim removed 4 bases at V and 5 bases at J, leaving 5 bases unmatched. The CDR3 extends over 15 amino acids. Written as DNA, the CDR3 is TGTGCCAGCAGCTCCGGACTAGCGGGAGAGGAGACCCAGTACTTC. Translating gives CASSSGLAGEETQYF.

The V call is TRBV9, the J call TRBJ2-1; possible D gene TRBD2, 7 bases. CDR3 length: 17 amino acids. Trimming removed 4 bases at V and 4 bases at J, with 21 bases between. Per the germline V gene, CDR1 is SGDLS and CDR2 is YYNGEE. CDR3 DNA: TGTGCCAGCAGCCCCTATTGGACGGGGGGCGGATACAATGAGCAGTTCTTC. Its protein is CASSPYWTGGGYNEQFF.

The chain is built from TRBV10-1 and TRBJ1-1, with D possibly being TRBD1 (5 bases). CDR1 and CDR2 (germline): WNHNN, SYGVQD (reference sequence). There are 15 residues in the CDR3. V was shortened by 3 bases and J by 5 bases, with 16 bases between the two germline ends. The CDR3 spells CASSDPRRGETEAFF. The DNA for the CDR3 is TGCGCCAGCAGTGACCCCCGTAGGGGCGAGACTGAAGCTTTCTTT.

The rearrangement links TRBV19 to TRBJ2-7; possible D gene TRBD1, 5 bases. Germline CDR1 and CDR2: LNHDA and SQIVND (reference sequence). Trimming removed 3 bases at V and 2 bases at J, with 11 bases between. This CDR3 has 14 amino acids. CDR3 nucleotide sequence: TGTGCCAGTAGTATTGACAGTCTAGCCTACGAGCAGTACTTC. This translates into CASSIDSLAYEQYF.

The CDR3: CASSSLNYGYTF. CDR3 bases: TGTGCCAGCAGCTCGTTAAACTATGGCTACACCTTC. The chain couples TRBV7-2 to TRBJ1-2; no reliable D call. The CDR3 runs to 12 residues. Per germline, CDR1 SGHTA and CDR2 FQGNSA. The V gene lost 4 bases and the J gene lost 2 bases, with 5 bases spanning the gap.

The chain joins TRBV19 to TRBJ2-1; 8 bases fit TRBD2. This CDR3 is built from 13 residues. Germline CDR1 LNHDA, CDR2 SQIVND (reference sequence). V was pared by 7 bases and J by 7 bases, with 6 bases of the junction left unmatched. The DNA for the CDR3 is TGTGCCAGTATGGGACTAGAGGGAAATGAGCAGTTCTTC. This encodes CASMGLEGNEQFF.

The V gene is TRBV27, the J gene TRBJ1-5; D not resolved. Germline-derived CDR1 and CDR2 are MNHEY and SMNVEV (reference sequence). V was cut by 3 bases and J by 6 bases, with 12 bases left in between. The CDR3 contains 14 residues. This chain's CDR3 is CASSFRGDGQPQHF. Written as DNA, the CDR3 is TGTGCCAGCAGTTTTCGGGGAGATGGTCAGCCCCAGCATTTT.

This chain uses TRBV7-7 with TRBJ1-1; 9 nucleotides agree with TRBD1. In germline, CDR1 is SSHAT, CDR2 FNYEAQ (reference sequence). V trimming: 3 bases; J trimming: 5 bases; junction bases outside the gene matches: 1. The CDR3 totals 13 residues. In nucleotides, the CDR3 is TGTGCCAGCAGCTTGGACAGGGGTACTGAAGCTTTCTTT. Translation gives CASSLDRGTEAFF.

This clone was observed a few times. The chain combines TRBV4-1 with TRBJ1-3; no reliable D call. CDR1 and CDR2 (germline): MGHRA, YSYEKL. There are 17 residues in the CDR3. The V and J ends lost 3 bases and 8 bases respectively, with 23 bases between them. CDR3: CASSHQPAGITVDTIYF. The CDR3 DNA reads TGCGCCAGCAGCCACCAACCGGCCGGGATCACGGTGGACACCATATATTTT.

The chain couples TRBV29-1 to TRBJ2-1; 11 nucleotides line up with TRBD2. The V and J ends lost 4 bases and 6 bases, in that order; junction bases with no gene match: 8. The CDR3 length is 15 residues. Germline assignment: CDR1 SQVTM and CDR2 ANQGSEA. CDR3 coding DNA: TGCAGCGTTGGGGGACTAGCGGCCGCCCTCAATGAGCAGTTCTTC. Amino acid sequence: CSVGGLAAALNEQFF.

This chain's CDR3 is CASSDSLSGFNEQYF. CDR3 DNA sequence: TGTGCCAGCAGTGACTCTTTATCAGGGTTCAACGAGCAGTACTTC. The J gene is TRBJ2-7, the V gene TRBV6-4; TRBD1 might be the D (5 bases). The V gene lost 0 bases and the J gene lost 5 bases, with 14 bases spanning the gap. CDR3 length: 15 residues. Per the germline V gene, CDR1 is MRHNA and CDR2 is SNTAGT.